The T cell receptor beta chain described here comes from a study of CD8 T cells in Susac syndrome. General study results and limits: The authors acknowledged that the study's TCR sequencing and HLA analysis involved relatively few individuals.

A word on this clonotype: The antigen remains undetermined.

RNA amounts of roughly 0.5 to 1 ug underwent reverse transcription with random hexamers. The TCR beta CDR3 was amplified by immunoSEQ multiplex PCR across 54 Vbeta, 13 Jbeta. TCRdb analysed the immunoSEQ multiplex PCR reads with MiXCR anew, one entry per CDR3 protein. The repertoire holds roughly 200,000 distinct CDR3 sequences, 90% to 95% seen once, with around 0.1% in the top ten. The CDR3 spans 13 residues. V was clipped by 8 bases and J by 5 bases, with 17 bases between them. Germline V gives CDR1 SGHRS, CDR2 YFSETQ. CD8+ and CD4+ T cells circulating in blood were sequenced for TCR beta. This chain links TRBV5-1 with TRBJ2-7; D possibly corresponds to TRBD2 (5 bases). Input material: CD4+ T cells from PBMCs. The source of this sequence is a human donor with Susac syndrome. This CDR3 reads CASKQSGGHEQYF. In DNA, the CDR3 is TGCGCCAGTAAACAGTCAGGAGGACACGAGCAGTACTTC.